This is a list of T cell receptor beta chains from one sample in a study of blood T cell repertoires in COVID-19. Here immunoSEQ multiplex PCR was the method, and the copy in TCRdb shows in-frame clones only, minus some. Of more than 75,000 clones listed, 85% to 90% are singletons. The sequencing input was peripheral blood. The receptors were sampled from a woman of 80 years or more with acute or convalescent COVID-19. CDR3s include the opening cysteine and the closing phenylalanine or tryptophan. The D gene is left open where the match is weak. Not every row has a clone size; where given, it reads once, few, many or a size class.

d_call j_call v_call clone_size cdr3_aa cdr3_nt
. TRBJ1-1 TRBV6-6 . CASATRGNTEAFF TGTGCCAGCGCAACAAGGGGGAACACTGAAGCTTTCTTT
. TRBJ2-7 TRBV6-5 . CASSSYLPQEPYEQYF TGTGCCAGCAGTTCGTACCTACCACAGGAGCCTTACGAGCAGTACTTC
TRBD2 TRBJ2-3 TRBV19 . CASSIGAGSTDTQYF TGTGCCAGTAGTATCGGAGCGGGGAGCACAGATACGCAGTATTTT
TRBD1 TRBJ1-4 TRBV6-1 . CASSVPGQGGEKLFF TGTGCCAGCAGTGTCCCGGGACAGGGAGGAGAAAAACTGTTTTTT
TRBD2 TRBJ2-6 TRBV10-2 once CASSGTSGGTSGANVLTF TGCGCCAGCAGTGGGACTAGCGGGGGGACCTCTGGGGCCAACGTCCTGACTTTC
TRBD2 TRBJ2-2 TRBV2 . CASTMRGGTGELFF TGTGCCAGCACCATGAGGGGAGGGACCGGGGAGCTGTTTTTT
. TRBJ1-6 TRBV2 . CASSDKSSYNSPLHF TGTGCCAGCTCGGACAAAAGCTCCTATAATTCACCCCTCCACTTT
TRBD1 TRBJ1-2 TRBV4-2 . CASSQATGGSLYGYTF TGTGCCAGCAGCCAAGCTACAGGGGGCAGCCTCTATGGCTACACCTTC
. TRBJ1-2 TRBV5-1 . CASSLGTGEDGYTF TGCGCCAGCAGCTTGGGGACGGGGGAGGATGGCTACACCTTC
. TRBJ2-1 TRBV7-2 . CASSLGLGVGNEQFF TGTGCCAGCAGCTTAGGACTAGGGGTGGGGAATGAGCAGTTCTTC
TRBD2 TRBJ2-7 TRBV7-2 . CASSLAPGLAGGQRRNEQYF TGTGCCAGCAGCTTAGCACCGGGACTAGCGGGGGGCCAACGCAGGAACGAGCAGTACTTC
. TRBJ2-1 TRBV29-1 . CSVPEQISSYNEQFF TGCAGCGTTCCAGAACAGATCAGCTCCTACAATGAGCAGTTCTTC
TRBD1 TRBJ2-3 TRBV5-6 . CASRPTGTGGKSRHTQYF TGTGCCAGCAGGCCTACCGGGACAGGGGGCAAATCCAGGCATACGCAGTATTTT
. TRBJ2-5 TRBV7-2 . CASSLSGLEETQYF TGTGCCAGCAGCTTATCCGGACTTGAAGAGACCCAGTACTTC
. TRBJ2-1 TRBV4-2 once CASSHRQTSSYNEQFF TGTGCCAGCAGCCACCGACAGACTAGCTCCTACAATGAGCAGTTCTTC
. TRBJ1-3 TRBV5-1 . CASSLERVSGYSGNTIYF TGCGCCAGCAGCTTGGAGAGGGTCAGTGGGTACTCTGGAAACACCATATATTTT
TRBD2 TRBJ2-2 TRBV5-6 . CASRRGEYTGELFF TGTGCCAGCAGGCGGGGGGAGTACACCGGGGAGCTGTTTTTT
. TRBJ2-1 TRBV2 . CASSARQGARLAGVNEQFF TGTGCCAGCAGTGCCCGACAGGGGGCGCGGCTAGCGGGGGTTAATGAGCAGTTCTTC